A selection of T cell receptor beta chains follows, all from one sample in a study of cytomegalovirus exposure and HLA in healthy donors. The protocol was immunoSEQ multiplex PCR, while the TCRdb copy is restricted to in-frame clones and leaves out a portion. The sample includes fewer than 250,000 clones, more than 75% of them seen just once. Input material: PBMCs. The source of these receptors is a woman aged 18-35 years in good health and CMV-seropositive. Both conserved end residues are part of each CDR3. D genes are given only for firm matches. Only part of the rows carry a size: once, few, many, or a class if the clone is expanded.

d_gene: TRBD2; v_gene: TRBV18; abundance: -; j_gene: TRBJ2-1; CDR3nt: TGTGCCAGCTCAACCCTGGGACTAGCGGGACGTGAGCAGTTCTTC; CDR3aa: CASSTLGLAGREQFF
d_gene: TRBD1; v_gene: TRBV6-5; abundance: -; j_gene: TRBJ1-1; CDR3nt: TGTGCCAGCAGTTACGCAGGGGGCGCGGGCACTGAAGCTTTCTTT; CDR3aa: CASSYAGGAGTEAFF
d_gene: -; v_gene: TRBV5-4; abundance: -; j_gene: TRBJ1-2; CDR3nt: TGTGCCAGCAGCTTGGTCGGCGGGGAGGGTGGCTACACCTTC; CDR3aa: CASSLVGGEGGYTF
d_gene: -; v_gene: TRBV5-8; abundance: once; j_gene: TRBJ2-3; CDR3nt: TGTGCCAGCAGCACCCGGGACTGGTACACAGATACGCAGTATTTT; CDR3aa: CASSTRDWYTDTQYF
d_gene: -; v_gene: TRBV28; abundance: -; j_gene: TRBJ1-5; CDR3nt: TGTGCCAGCGACAGTTTACTATATAGCAATCAGCCCCAGCATTTT; CDR3aa: CASDSLLYSNQPQHF
d_gene: -; v_gene: TRBV18; abundance: -; j_gene: TRBJ2-7; CDR3nt: TGTGCCAGCTCACCACCACAGGGCCACGAGCAGTACTTC; CDR3aa: CASSPPQGHEQYF
d_gene: -; v_gene: TRBV6-5; abundance: few; j_gene: TRBJ2-7; CDR3nt: TGTGCCAGCACCCGGGGGGCAGAAGTAGGCGAGCAGTACTTC; CDR3aa: CASTRGAEVGEQYF
d_gene: -; v_gene: TRBV28; abundance: -; j_gene: TRBJ2-7; CDR3nt: TGTGCCATCTCCCACAGGTTAGAATACGAGCAGTACTTC; CDR3aa: CAISHRLEYEQYF
d_gene: -; v_gene: TRBV28; abundance: -; j_gene: TRBJ1-1; CDR3nt: TGTGCCAGCAGTTTCTGGAACACTGAAGCTTTCTTT; CDR3aa: CASSFWNTEAFF
d_gene: TRBD2; v_gene: TRBV13; abundance: -; j_gene: TRBJ2-7; CDR3nt: TGTGCCAGCAGCTTGACTAGCGGGAGAAATCACGAGCAGTACTTC; CDR3aa: CASSLTSGRNHEQYF
d_gene: -; v_gene: TRBV28; abundance: -; j_gene: TRBJ2-7; CDR3nt: TGTGCCAGCAGTTCATACAGCTCCTACGAGCAGTACTTC; CDR3aa: CASSSYSSYEQYF
d_gene: TRBD2; v_gene: TRBV9; abundance: -; j_gene: TRBJ2-1; CDR3nt: TGTGCCAGCAGCGGTCTAGCGGGAGTCGATGAGCAGTTCTTC; CDR3aa: CASSGLAGVDEQFF
d_gene: -; v_gene: TRBV19; abundance: -; j_gene: TRBJ1-1; CDR3nt: TGTGCCAGTAGTATAGGGACAGAATGGCAGATGAACACTGAAGCTTTCTTT; CDR3aa: CASSIGTEWQMNTEAFF
d_gene: -; v_gene: TRBV19; abundance: -; j_gene: TRBJ1-5; CDR3nt: TGTGCCAGTAGCTTGACAGGCCCCCATCAGCCCCAGCATTTT; CDR3aa: CASSLTGPHQPQHF
d_gene: TRBD2; v_gene: TRBV11-2; abundance: -; j_gene: TRBJ2-7; CDR3nt: TGTGCCAGCATGCTTGGGGTAGCGGGAGAGTGGGGCGAGCAGTACTTC; CDR3aa: CASMLGVAGEWGEQYF
d_gene: TRBD1; v_gene: TRBV6-1; abundance: -; j_gene: TRBJ2-1; CDR3nt: TGTGCCAGCAGAGAACTTCCGGGACAGGGATACAATGAGCAGTTCTTC; CDR3aa: CASRELPGQGYNEQFF
d_gene: TRBD1; v_gene: TRBV27; abundance: -; j_gene: TRBJ1-2; CDR3nt: TGTGCCAGCAGTTTATCTGGGACAGGACTCTATGGCTACACCTTC; CDR3aa: CASSLSGTGLYGYTF
d_gene: TRBD2; v_gene: TRBV18; abundance: -; j_gene: TRBJ2-3; CDR3nt: TGTGCCAGCTCCCCCGGGGCGGGAGGGCCAGATACGCAGTATTTT; CDR3aa: CASSPGAGGPDTQYF
d_gene: -; v_gene: TRBV5-1; abundance: -; j_gene: TRBJ1-2; CDR3nt: TGCGCCAGCAGCTTGACGGCGGGAACTAACTATGGCTACACCTTC; CDR3aa: CASSLTAGTNYGYTF
d_gene: TRBD1; v_gene: TRBV7-7; abundance: -; j_gene: TRBJ2-7; CDR3nt: TGTGCTAGCAGCTTAGAGGGACAGGGAGACGAGCAGTACTTC; CDR3aa: CASSLEGQGDEQYF
d_gene: TRBD1; v_gene: TRBV30; abundance: -; j_gene: TRBJ1-3; CDR3nt: TGTGCCTGGGGGACAGGCCAGAGCTCTGGAAACACCATATATTTT; CDR3aa: CAWGTGQSSGNTIYF
d_gene: TRBD1; v_gene: TRBV19; abundance: -; j_gene: TRBJ2-3; CDR3nt: TGTGCCACCCGGCTTTCCGGGACAGGCACAGATACGCAGTATTTT; CDR3aa: CATRLSGTGTDTQYF
d_gene: TRBD2; v_gene: TRBV7-8; abundance: once; j_gene: TRBJ2-1; CDR3nt: TGTGCCAGCAGCTTTCGACCGGGACTAGCGGGAGGGAGGACTTACGGGTTCTTC; CDR3aa: CASSFRPGLAGGRTYGFF
d_gene: TRBD2; v_gene: TRBV30; abundance: -; j_gene: TRBJ2-2; CDR3nt: TGTGCCTGGAGTCGTCCGGGACTACCCACCGGGGAGCTGTTTTTT; CDR3aa: CAWSRPGLPTGELFF
d_gene: TRBD1; v_gene: TRBV30; abundance: -; j_gene: TRBJ2-5; CDR3nt: TGTGCCTGGAGAGCCGACCAGGGGGTACGAGAGACCCAGTACTTC; CDR3aa: CAWRADQGVRETQYF
d_gene: TRBD2; v_gene: TRBV5-4; abundance: -; j_gene: TRBJ2-5; CDR3nt: TGTGCCAGCAGCCCGGATCGGGCGGGAGTGAGGGAGACCCAGTACTTC; CDR3aa: CASSPDRAGVRETQYF
d_gene: TRBD1; v_gene: TRBV28; abundance: -; j_gene: TRBJ1-3; CDR3nt: TGTGCCAGCAGTTCCTTACACAGGGGGGAACGAAACACCATATATTTT; CDR3aa: CASSSLHRGERNTIYF
d_gene: TRBD1; v_gene: TRBV10-3; abundance: -; j_gene: TRBJ1-2; CDR3nt: TGTGCCATCAGTGGGGTGGACAGGGGGGTCAGCTACACCTTC; CDR3aa: CAISGVDRGVSYTF
d_gene: -; v_gene: TRBV30; abundance: -; j_gene: TRBJ2-1; CDR3nt: TGTGCCTGGACCAAACAGGGTTCGGAAGAGAATGAGCAGTTCTTC; CDR3aa: CAWTKQGSEENEQFF
d_gene: -; v_gene: TRBV28; abundance: -; j_gene: TRBJ2-6; CDR3nt: TGTGCCAGCAGGTCGACAGAACTCTCTGGGGCCAACGTCCTGACTTTC; CDR3aa: CASRSTELSGANVLTF
d_gene: TRBD1; v_gene: TRBV4-1; abundance: -; j_gene: TRBJ1-5; CDR3nt: TGCGCCAGCAGCCAGGGACAGGGGAATCAGCCCCAGCATTTT; CDR3aa: CASSQGQGNQPQHF
d_gene: -; v_gene: TRBV2; abundance: once; j_gene: TRBJ2-7; CDR3nt: TGTGCCAGCAAAACGGAGTCCTACGAGCAGTACTTC; CDR3aa: CASKTESYEQYF
d_gene: -; v_gene: TRBV7-9; abundance: -; j_gene: TRBJ2-1; CDR3nt: TGTGCCAGCAGCTTATCTAGCGTGGGTGAGCAGTTCTTC; CDR3aa: CASSLSSVGEQFF
d_gene: -; v_gene: TRBV7-3; abundance: -; j_gene: TRBJ1-3; CDR3nt: TGTGCCAGCGGGGGAGGGAGCTCTGGAAACACCATATATTTT; CDR3aa: CASGGGSSGNTIYF
d_gene: TRBD1; v_gene: TRBV5-1; abundance: -; j_gene: TRBJ1-5; CDR3nt: TGCGCCAGCCCTACAGGGGAATTAAGCAATCAGCCCCAGCATTTT; CDR3aa: CASPTGELSNQPQHF
d_gene: TRBD1; v_gene: TRBV6-1; abundance: -; j_gene: TRBJ2-7; CDR3nt: TGTGCCAGCAGCCCTTTAACAGGGGCCTACGAGCAGTACTTC; CDR3aa: CASSPLTGAYEQYF
d_gene: -; v_gene: TRBV28; abundance: -; j_gene: TRBJ1-1; CDR3nt: TGTGCCAGCAGTGCCAGAAGTATGAACACTGAAGCTTTCTTT; CDR3aa: CASSARSMNTEAFF
d_gene: -; v_gene: TRBV27; abundance: -; j_gene: TRBJ2-7; CDR3nt: TGTGCCAGCTCCAACAGGGAAAGGTCCTACGAGCAGTACTTC; CDR3aa: CASSNRERSYEQYF
d_gene: -; v_gene: TRBV14; abundance: -; j_gene: TRBJ2-7; CDR3nt: TGTGCCAGCAGCCACGGCAGGGTGGCCTACGAGCAGTACTTC; CDR3aa: CASSHGRVAYEQYF
d_gene: TRBD2; v_gene: TRBV29-1; abundance: once; j_gene: TRBJ2-1; CDR3nt: TGCAGCGGTGATGGGACTAGCGGGAGGGCCTACAATGAGCAGTTCTTC; CDR3aa: CSGDGTSGRAYNEQFF
d_gene: -; v_gene: TRBV6-5; abundance: -; j_gene: TRBJ2-7; CDR3nt: TGTGCCAGCAGCCTCGCTAACAGCCTATACGAGCAGTACTTC; CDR3aa: CASSLANSLYEQYF
d_gene: TRBD2; v_gene: TRBV27; abundance: -; j_gene: TRBJ2-1; CDR3nt: TGTGCCAGCAGTATTAGCGGGAGCTCCTACAATGAGCAGTTCTTC; CDR3aa: CASSISGSSYNEQFF
d_gene: TRBD1; v_gene: TRBV7-3; abundance: -; j_gene: TRBJ2-1; CDR3nt: TGTGCCAGCAGCGGGGACAGGTCTTACAATGAGCAGTTCTTC; CDR3aa: CASSGDRSYNEQFF
d_gene: TRBD1; v_gene: TRBV19; abundance: once; j_gene: TRBJ2-7; CDR3nt: TGTGCCAGTAGTATAGGGACAGGGATGTACGAGCAGTACTTC; CDR3aa: CASSIGTGMYEQYF
d_gene: -; v_gene: TRBV6-5; abundance: -; j_gene: TRBJ1-1; CDR3nt: TGTGCCAGCAGTTACTCGGCAGGACAGAACACTGAAGCTTTCTTT; CDR3aa: CASSYSAGQNTEAFF
d_gene: TRBD1; v_gene: TRBV4-1; abundance: -; j_gene: TRBJ1-5; CDR3nt: TGCGCCAGCAGCCAAACTCCGGGACAGGGAAGGCCCCAGCATTTT; CDR3aa: CASSQTPGQGRPQHF
d_gene: -; v_gene: TRBV7-2; abundance: once; j_gene: TRBJ2-1; CDR3nt: TGTGCCAGCAGTCCTGACAGAGGCTCCTACAATGAGCAGTTCTTC; CDR3aa: CASSPDRGSYNEQFF
d_gene: -; v_gene: TRBV28; abundance: once; j_gene: TRBJ2-3; CDR3nt: TGTGCCAGCAGTCCCGGAGATACGCAGTATTTT; CDR3aa: CASSPGDTQYF
d_gene: TRBD2; v_gene: TRBV27; abundance: -; j_gene: TRBJ2-2; CDR3nt: TGTGCCAGCAGTTTAGGACTAGCGGGAATCACCGGGGAGCTGTTTTTT; CDR3aa: CASSLGLAGITGELFF
d_gene: TRBD2; v_gene: TRBV11-2; abundance: -; j_gene: TRBJ2-7; CDR3nt: TGTGCCAGCAGGACGGGGGGAGCGGAGCAGGTCGAGCAGTACTTC; CDR3aa: CASRTGGAEQVEQYF
d_gene: -; v_gene: TRBV7-9; abundance: -; j_gene: TRBJ2-1; CDR3nt: TGTGCCAGCAGCTCAGTGAGGAATGAGCAGTTCTTC; CDR3aa: CASSSVRNEQFF
d_gene: -; v_gene: TRBV29-1; abundance: -; j_gene: TRBJ2-1; CDR3nt: TGCAGCGTTGGCGGGGGCCGTACGTCCGTCAATGAGCAGTTCTTC; CDR3aa: CSVGGGRTSVNEQFF
d_gene: -; v_gene: TRBV29-1; abundance: -; j_gene: TRBJ1-2; CDR3nt: TGCAGCGTCCTCCGCCCGGACAGTTACTATGGCTACACCTTC; CDR3aa: CSVLRPDSYYGYTF
d_gene: TRBD1; v_gene: TRBV28; abundance: -; j_gene: TRBJ1-2; CDR3nt: TGTGCCAGCAGTTTAAGTGGCCCGGGACAGGGGATTTATGGCTACACCTTC; CDR3aa: CASSLSGPGQGIYGYTF